The source of this TCR beta chain is a study of radiation and T cells in renal cell carcinoma. Notes on the study in general: From baseline, blood top tumor clonotypes peaked at 2 weeks post-radiation.

Profiling relied on immunoSEQ multiplex PCR, and the TCRdb table lists in-frame clones only, not all of them. The sample records some 120,000 clones, roughly four fifths being singletons. Time point of the sample: blood 2 weeks post-SBRT. Treatment defined: 15 Gy SBRT to primary tumor, nephrectomy 4 weeks later. The V and J ends lost 2 bases and 5 bases respectively, with 12 bases between them. The CDR3 has 14 amino acids. CDR1 MGHDK and CDR2 SYGVNS come from the germline V gene. In the case of this clone: The target antigen is unknown.

The material sequenced was blood, taken from a patient whose treatment included radiotherapy and nephrectomy. The clonotype originates from a man in his forties or fifties with renal cell carcinoma. The chain links TRBV25-1 to TRBJ1-1, with a weak D call TRBD1 (5 bases). This CDR3 reads CASSEQRGGTEAFF. CDR3 in DNA: TGTGCCAGCAGTGAACAGAGGGGAGGGACTGAAGCTTTCTTT.